The sequence of this T cell receptor beta chain was determined in a study of blood T cell repertoires in COVID-19. Using immunoSEQ multiplex PCR, the repertoire was profiled, and TCRdb retains in-frame clones only, with some absent. The data show a few hundred thousand clones, about 80% seen once. Points on this clone: The likely explanation is a read error, given a far larger clone one base away.

Sequencing was performed on peripheral blood. The source is a woman in her twenties or thirties who had recovered from COVID-19.

CDR3 residues: CASSGTSAYEQYF. For the CDR3, the DNA is TGTGCCAGCAGTGGGACTAGCGCCTACGAGCAGTACTTC. The chain links TRBV28 to TRBJ2-7, with 10 positions matching TRBD2. From germline, CDR1 is MDHEN and CDR2 SYDVKM. This CDR3 is built from 13 residues. The ends lost 5 bases at V and 2 bases at J; junction bases unmatched: 0. The full variable domain, rest sourced from reference TRBV28 and TRBJ2-7, is DVKVTQSSRYLVKRTGEKVFLECVQDMDHENMFWYRQDPGLGLRLIYFSYDVKMKEKGDIPEGYSVSREKKERFSLILESASTNQTSMYLCASSGTSAYEQYFGPGTRLTVT.